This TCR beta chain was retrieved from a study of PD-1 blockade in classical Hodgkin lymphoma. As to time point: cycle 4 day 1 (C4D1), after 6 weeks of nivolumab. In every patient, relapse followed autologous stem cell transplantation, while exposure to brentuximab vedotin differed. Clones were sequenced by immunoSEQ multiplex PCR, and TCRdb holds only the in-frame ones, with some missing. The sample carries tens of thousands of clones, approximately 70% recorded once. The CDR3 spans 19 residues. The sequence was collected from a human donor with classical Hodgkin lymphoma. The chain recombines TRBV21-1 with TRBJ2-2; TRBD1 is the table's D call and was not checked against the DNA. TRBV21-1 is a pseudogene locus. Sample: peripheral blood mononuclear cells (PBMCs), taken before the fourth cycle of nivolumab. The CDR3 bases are TGTGCCAGCAGCAAAACAGAGGACAGCCACCTCGCGAACACCGGGGAGCTGTTTTTT. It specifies CASSKTEDSHLANTGELFF.